This T cell receptor beta chain was found in a study of Graves' ophthalmopathy and Graves' hyperthyroidism. This clonotype was detected ten times or more. Germline V gene sequence: CDR1 MNHEY, CDR2 SVGAGI. Deletions cut 4 bases from V and 5 bases from J, with 12 bases between. This CDR3 spans 13 amino acids. Researchers took RNA transcripts and amplified TCR beta CDR3 regions from them. A first-round RT-PCR used HTBI primers, followed by a second-round multiplex PCR. TCRdb analysed the multiplex PCR reads with MiXCR anew, one entry per CDR3 protein. The table lists 210,000 or so distinct CDR3 sequences, around 28% of them singletons, with approximately 9% in the top ten.

The chain uses TRBV6-5 and TRBJ2-7; tentatively, D is TRBD1 (5 bases). The TCR was taken from a man between 50 and 59 years old with Graves' ophthalmopathy. Sequences were obtained from peripheral blood. CDR3 amino acids: CASSSSRVHEQYF. CDR3 in DNA: TGTGCCAGCAGTTCCTCCAGGGTCCACGAGCAGTACTTC.